This T cell receptor (beta chain) emerged from a study of T-cell reconstitution after alpha-beta-depleted transplantation in children. This clonotype has a handful of counts. The CDR3 has 17 amino acids. The junction had 15 bases not matched to a gene; V was cut back by 4 bases and J by 5 bases. The germline V gene has CDR1 DFQATT and CDR2 SNEGSKA (reference sequence). Preparing the TCRbeta library involved the use of unique molecular identifiers. One entry per CDR3 protein, called by TCRdb with MiXCR from the PCR reads. The sample shows about 440,000 distinct CDR3 sequences, approximately 41% of them seen only once.

The specimen comprised PBMCs, sampled before TCRalphabeta/CD19-depleted stem cell transplant. The chain couples TRBV20-1 to TRBJ2-1; 9 bases are a match to TRBD2. The clonotype comes from a girl aged 2 to 10 with aplastic anemia, due to receive a stem cell transplant. CDR3 amino acids: CSATPSEASGAHNEQFF. CDR3 bases: TGCAGTGCTACCCCTTCCGAGGCTAGCGGGGCCCACAATGAGCAGTTCTTC.